One and the same sample provided the 7 T cell receptor beta chains below, sequenced in a study of response to subunit inactivated influenza vaccine. MiXCR, applied by TCRdb to the RT-PCR reads, yields one record per CDR3 protein. The sample gives about 650,000 distinct CDR3 sequences, around 14% of which show up once; approximately 10% is in the top ten. Specimen: PBMCs from blood, collected approximately 12 days after vaccination. The receptors stem from a middle-aged man who received an inactivated influenza vaccine.

This clonotype was detected many times. The chain couples TRBV9 to TRBJ2-2; D uncertain. The CDR3 is 13 amino acids. Germline CDR1 reads SGDLS; CDR2 reads YYNGEE. Trimming removed 5 bases at V and 7 bases at J, with 12 bases between. The CDR3: CASSLSTGGELFF. CDR3 DNA: TGTGCCAGCAGTCTAAGTACGGGCGGGGAGCTGTTTTTT.

The CDR3: CAISGNPDTEAFF. The CDR3 DNA is TGTGCCATCAGTGGCAATCCGGACACTGAAGCTTTCTTT. The chain joins TRBV10-3 to TRBJ1-1, with unresolved D. This CDR3 is built from 13 residues. Germline V gene sequence: CDR1 ENHRY, CDR2 SYGVKD. Trimming left V 4 bases short and J 3 bases short, with 9 bases between.

The V gene is TRBV4-2, the J gene TRBJ2-5, with no clear D. V gave up 2 bases and J gave up 5 bases, with 9 bases separating them. The germline V gene encodes CDR1 LGHNA and CDR2 YNFKEQ. The length of the CDR3 is 13 residues. The CDR3 coding sequence is TGTGCCAGCAGCCAAAACGAGGTCGAGACCCAGTACTTC. Protein: CASSQNEVETQYF.

V usage is TRBV29-1 and J usage is TRBJ2-6; D may correspond to TRBD1 or TRBD2 (5 bases each). The V gene lost 4 bases and the J gene lost 4 bases, with 8 bases spanning the gap. This CDR3 contains 13 residues. Germline V gene lookup returns CDR1 SQVTM and CDR2 ANQGSEA. The CDR3 bases are TGCAGCGTTGGAGGGGCAGGGGCCAACGTCCTGACTTTC. Protein product: CSVGGAGANVLTF.

This clonotype was observed a few times. The V gene is TRBV20-1, the J gene TRBJ1-5; the D gene is possibly TRBD1 (6 bases). The CDR3 consists of 12 residues. Looked up from germline, CDR1 is DFQATT and CDR2 is SNEGSKA (reference sequence). V lost 7 bases to trimming and J lost 4 bases, with 11 bases between them. The CDR3, as DNA: TGCAGTGTTGGACAGTTTAATCAGCCCCAGCATTTT. This codes for CSVGQFNQPQHF.

The CDR3 DNA is TGTGCTAGTGGTTTGGTACTTGGTGCGGGACTAGCGACTAAAGAGACCCAGTACTTC. As protein: CASGLVLGAGLATKETQYF. The chain couples TRBV12-5 to TRBJ2-5; 10 bases match TRBD2. This CDR3 spans 19 amino acids. CDR1 and CDR2 from the germline V gene are LGHNT and FRNRAP. The junction had 13 bases not matched to a gene; V was cut back by 0 bases and J by 3 bases.

This clonotype has only a few counts. The chain recombines TRBV6-2 or TRBV6-3 with TRBJ2-7; D gene unclear. Per germline, CDR1 MNHEY and CDR2 SVGEGT. V was pared by 0 bases and J by 2 bases, with 11 bases between. There are 15 residues in the CDR3. DNA of the CDR3: TGTGCCAGCAGTTACTCGGCCGAGACCACCTACGAGCAGTACTTC. Its translation is CASSYSAETTYEQYF.